Listed below are T cell receptor beta chains from one sample, sequenced in a study of identical twins. TCRdb reprocessed the 5' RACE reads via MiXCR and lists one record per CDR3 protein. The table includes roughly 470,000 distinct CDR3 sequences, roughly an eighth detected once. The sample was also linked to a second study, of yellow fever vaccine responses in identical twins.

The sample taken for sequencing was CD4+ T cells sorted from blood. These receptors originate from a woman younger than 30 in good health. Each CDR3 is given with its conserved first and last residue. The D gene is left open where the match is weak. The size field is filled for only some rows; it gives once, few, many or a size class.

v_gene,abundance,j_gene,d_gene,CDR3nt,CDR3aa
TRBV12-3/TRBV12-4,few,TRBJ2-2,TRBD2,TGTGCCAGCAACACCCTCGGGGGGGGGCGCACCGGGGAGCTGTTTTTT,CASNTLGGGRTGELFF
TRBV7-2,-,TRBJ2-3,TRBD2,TGTGCCAGCAGCGATTGGACTAGCGGGGGCTTGGGGGATACGCAGTATTTT,CASSDWTSGGLGDTQYF
TRBV6-5,-,TRBJ2-1,-,TGTGCCAGCAGCACGGAGGGGTCCGAGCAGTTCTTC,CASSTEGSEQFF
TRBV15,few,TRBJ2-1,-,TGTGCCACCAGCAGAGATCGGGCTAGGTATGAGCAGTTCTTC,CATSRDRARYEQFF
TRBV12-3/TRBV12-4,few,TRBJ1-6,TRBD1,TGTGCCAGCAGTTTGTGGACAGGGCTAAAATCACCCCTCCACTTT,CASSLWTGLKSPLHF
TRBV15,few,TRBJ2-7,-,TGTGCCACCAGCAGAGCTCCGGGTCCCTACGAGCAGTACTTC,CATSRAPGPYEQYF
TRBV2,few,TRBJ2-5,TRBD1,TGTGCCAGCAGTACAGGGGGCCTGAACTTGGGGGAGACCCAGTACTTC,CASSTGGLNLGETQYF
TRBV5-5,few,TRBJ2-3,TRBD2,TGTGCCAGCAGCTTGCAATTAGCGGGGTCAGATACGCAGTATTTT,CASSLQLAGSDTQYF
TRBV29-1,few,TRBJ2-5,-,TGCAGCGTTGACGAAGGGTGGACGGAGACCCAGTACTTC,CSVDEGWTETQYF
TRBV27,few,TRBJ2-3,-,TGTGCCAGCAGTTCCCTGGGCAGCGTTAAGGGCACAGATACGCAGTATTTT,CASSSLGSVKGTDTQYF
TRBV28,few,TRBJ2-5,-,TGTGCCAGCAGGGTATCCAGGCCGCAAGAGACCCAGTACTTC,CASRVSRPQETQYF